These T cell receptor beta chains were read from a single sample in a study of long-term antiretroviral therapy in people with HIV. Sequencing used immunoSEQ multiplex PCR; TCRdb keeps in-frame clones, though not all of them. The sample lists some 17,000 clones, 60% to 85% occurring once. Sample: unsorted PBMCs, taken at the start of antiretroviral therapy. The receptors stem from a man aged 30 to 39 with HIV. CDR3s leave out the opening cysteine and the closing phenylalanine or tryptophan. Fields, in order: V gene, CDR3 protein.

>TRBV5-1
ASSYHYRGTGGELF
>TRBV7-6
ASSPEQDTEQF
>TRBV5-1
ASSSGTDWADTQY
>TRBV6-6
ASTSGGLEYNEQF
>TRBV19
ASASGQWRGDTEAF
>TRBV18
ASSPEQGSWSNQPQH
>TRBV11-2
ASSPRQGGTYEQY
>TRBV4-3
ASSQEVGGTNNSPLH
>TRBV10-1
ASSASPGAETQY
>TRBV5-1
ASSLALAGGTGELF
>TRBV30
AWMMNTEAF
>TRBV11-2
ASSLGRGRTDTQY
>TRBV7-2
ASSFFWTGGKNEQF
>TRBV7-2
ARAGTSGTGELF
>TRBV7-9
ASSVGVGNGNEQF
>TRBV30
AWTLPWGTGGKETQY
>TRBV6-5
ASPSRTRLDTQY
>TRBV5-3
ASSLGAGHGYT
>TRBV5-1
ASSRAETQY
>TRBV7-2
ASSSLIGAQETQY
>TRBV19
ASSIVVQAGEAF
>TRBV25-1
ASSDPGRVQETQY
>TRBV7-6
ASSLARQGFSYEQY
>TRBV5-1
ASSFAIPEDIQY
>TRBV6-1
ASSVQLPLH
>TRBV27
ASSSPRLAGGLGTQY
>TRBV6-1
ASSESRGTGGGKLF
>TRBV19
ASTPGDYGTDTQY
>TRBV4-3
ASSPSSGRWNTGELF
>TRBV27
ASSLFFSGEAALEAF
>TRBV6-4
ASRAGGTGELF